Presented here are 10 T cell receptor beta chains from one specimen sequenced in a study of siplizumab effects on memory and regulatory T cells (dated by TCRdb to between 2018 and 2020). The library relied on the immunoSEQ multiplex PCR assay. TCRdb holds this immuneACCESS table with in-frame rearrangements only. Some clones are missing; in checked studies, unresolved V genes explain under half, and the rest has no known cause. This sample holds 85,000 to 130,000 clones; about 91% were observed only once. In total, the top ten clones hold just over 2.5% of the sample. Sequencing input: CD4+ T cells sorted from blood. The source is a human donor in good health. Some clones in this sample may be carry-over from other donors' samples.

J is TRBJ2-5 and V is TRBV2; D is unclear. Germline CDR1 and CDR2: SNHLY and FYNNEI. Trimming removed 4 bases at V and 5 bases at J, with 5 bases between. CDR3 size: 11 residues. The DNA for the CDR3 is TGTGCCAGCAGTGCCGGGGAGACCCAGTACTTC. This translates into CASSAGETQYF.

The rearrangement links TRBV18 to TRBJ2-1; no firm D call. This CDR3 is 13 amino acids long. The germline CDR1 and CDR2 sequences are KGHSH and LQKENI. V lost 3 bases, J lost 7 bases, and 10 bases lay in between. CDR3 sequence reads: CASSPPVLNEQFF. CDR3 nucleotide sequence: TGTGCCAGCTCACCTCCCGTACTAAATGAGCAGTTCTTC.

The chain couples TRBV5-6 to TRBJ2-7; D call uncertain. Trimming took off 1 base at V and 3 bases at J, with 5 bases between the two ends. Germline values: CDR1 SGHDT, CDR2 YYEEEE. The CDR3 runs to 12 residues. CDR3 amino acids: CASSLFDYEQYF. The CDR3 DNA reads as TGTGCCAGCAGCTTGTTCGACTACGAGCAGTACTTC.

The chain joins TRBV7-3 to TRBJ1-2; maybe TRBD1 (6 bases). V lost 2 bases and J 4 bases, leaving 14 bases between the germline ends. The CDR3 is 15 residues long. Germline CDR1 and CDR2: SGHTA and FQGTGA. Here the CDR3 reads CASSLYQGPSYGYTF. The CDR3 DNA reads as TGTGCCAGCAGCTTATATCAGGGGCCCTCCTATGGCTACACCTTC.

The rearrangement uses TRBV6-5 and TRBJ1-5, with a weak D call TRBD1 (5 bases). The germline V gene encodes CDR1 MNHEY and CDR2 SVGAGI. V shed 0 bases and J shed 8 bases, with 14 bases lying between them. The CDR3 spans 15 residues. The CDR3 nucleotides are TGTGCCAGCAGTTACTCGTGGACGGAAGGGGAGCCCCAGCATTTT. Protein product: CASSYSWTEGEPQHF.

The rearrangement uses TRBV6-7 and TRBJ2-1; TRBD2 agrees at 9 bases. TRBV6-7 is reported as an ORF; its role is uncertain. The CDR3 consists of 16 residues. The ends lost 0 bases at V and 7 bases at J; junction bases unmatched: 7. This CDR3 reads CASSYSIAGVVNEQFF. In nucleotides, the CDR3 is TGTGCCAGCAGTTACTCCATAGCGGGAGTGGTAAATGAGCAGTTCTTC.

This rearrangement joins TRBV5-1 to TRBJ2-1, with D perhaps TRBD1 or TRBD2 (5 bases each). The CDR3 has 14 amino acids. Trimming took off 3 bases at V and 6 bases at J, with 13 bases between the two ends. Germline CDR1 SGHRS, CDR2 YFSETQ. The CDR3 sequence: CASSSGTRGNEQFF. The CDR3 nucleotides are TGCGCCAGCAGCTCGGGGACGCGCGGCAATGAGCAGTTCTTC. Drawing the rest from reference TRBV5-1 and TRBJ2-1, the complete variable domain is KAGVTQTPRYLIKTRGQQVTLSCSPISGHRSVSWYQQTPGQGLQFLFEYFSETQRNKGNFPGRFSGRQFSNSRSEMNVSTLELGDSALYLCASSSGTRGNEQFFGPGTRLTVL.

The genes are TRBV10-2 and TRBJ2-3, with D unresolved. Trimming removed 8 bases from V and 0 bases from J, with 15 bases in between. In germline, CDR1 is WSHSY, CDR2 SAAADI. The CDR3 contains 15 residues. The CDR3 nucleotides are TGCGCCAGCCATTTAAATAACCCTAGCACAGATACGCAGTATTTT. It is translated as CASHLNNPSTDTQYF.

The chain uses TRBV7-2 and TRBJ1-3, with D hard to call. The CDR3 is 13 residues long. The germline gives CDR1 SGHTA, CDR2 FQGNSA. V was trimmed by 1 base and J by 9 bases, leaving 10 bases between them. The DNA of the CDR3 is TGTGCCAGCAGCTTAGAGGAGGGATCCACCATATATTTT. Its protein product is CASSLEEGSTIYF.

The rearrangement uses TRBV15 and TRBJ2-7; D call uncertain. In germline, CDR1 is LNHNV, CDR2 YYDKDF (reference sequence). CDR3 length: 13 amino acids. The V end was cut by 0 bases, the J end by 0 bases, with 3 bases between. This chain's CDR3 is CATSRDPSYEQYF. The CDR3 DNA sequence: TGTGCCACCAGCAGAGATCCCTCCTACGAGCAGTACTTC.